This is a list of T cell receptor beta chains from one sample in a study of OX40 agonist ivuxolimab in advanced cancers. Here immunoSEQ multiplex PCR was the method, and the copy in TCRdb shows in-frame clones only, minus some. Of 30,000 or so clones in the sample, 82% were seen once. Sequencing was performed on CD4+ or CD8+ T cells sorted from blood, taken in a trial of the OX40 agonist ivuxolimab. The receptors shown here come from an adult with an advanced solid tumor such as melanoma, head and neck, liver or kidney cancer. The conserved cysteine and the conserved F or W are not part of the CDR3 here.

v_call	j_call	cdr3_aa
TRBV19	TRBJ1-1	ASRTGQEIVNTEAF
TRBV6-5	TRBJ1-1	ASRQGVNTEAF
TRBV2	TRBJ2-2	ASSERNTGELF
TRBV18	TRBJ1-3	ASSLGQGDSGNTIY
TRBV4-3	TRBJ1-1	ASSWGQGYNTEAF
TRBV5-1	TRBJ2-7	ASSWDSSSYEQY
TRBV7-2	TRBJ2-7	ASSLASGGALREQY
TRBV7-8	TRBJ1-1	ASSLAQVTNTEAF
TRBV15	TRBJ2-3	ATSQGLDTQY
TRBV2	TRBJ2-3	ASSVGDTQY
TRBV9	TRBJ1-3	ASSVNSGNTIY
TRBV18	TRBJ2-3	ASSPSRSGTDTQY
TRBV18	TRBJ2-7	ASSEAWGTLSNLQYEQY
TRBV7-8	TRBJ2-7	ASSTRTGYEQY
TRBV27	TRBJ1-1	ASSLAGQKAF
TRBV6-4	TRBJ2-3	ASSDSAGNTDTQY
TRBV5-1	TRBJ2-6	ASSLYPPGSGANVLT
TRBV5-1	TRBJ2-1	ASSLGQGNNEQF
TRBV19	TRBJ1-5	ASSPQQGDQPQH
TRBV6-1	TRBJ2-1	ASSAQDRGSYNEQF
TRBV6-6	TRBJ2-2	ASRLQVPGMTGELF
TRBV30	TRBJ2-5	AWSGHYVETQY
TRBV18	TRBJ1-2	ASSLDRGSYGYT
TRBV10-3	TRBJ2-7	AISESGASTAHEQY
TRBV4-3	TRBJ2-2	ASSQSPGGAAGELF